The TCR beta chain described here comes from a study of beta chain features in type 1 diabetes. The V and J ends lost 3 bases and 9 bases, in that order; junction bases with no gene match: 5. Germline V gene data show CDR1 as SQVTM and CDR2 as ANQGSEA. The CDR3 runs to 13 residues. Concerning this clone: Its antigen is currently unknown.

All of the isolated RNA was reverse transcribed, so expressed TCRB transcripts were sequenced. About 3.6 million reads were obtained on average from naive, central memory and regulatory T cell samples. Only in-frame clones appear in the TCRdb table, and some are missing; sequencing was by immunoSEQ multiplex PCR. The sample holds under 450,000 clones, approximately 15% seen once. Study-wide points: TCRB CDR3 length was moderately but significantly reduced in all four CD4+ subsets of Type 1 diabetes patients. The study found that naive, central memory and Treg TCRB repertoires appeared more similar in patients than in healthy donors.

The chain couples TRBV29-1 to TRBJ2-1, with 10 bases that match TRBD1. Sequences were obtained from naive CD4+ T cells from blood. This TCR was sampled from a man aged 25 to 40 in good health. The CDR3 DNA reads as TGCAGCGTTGAGGACAGGGGGTTGGGTGAGCAGTTCTTC. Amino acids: CSVEDRGLGEQFF.